This TCR beta chain was recovered during a study of TIL therapy for anti-PD-1-resistant metastatic lung cancer. Study background: Half of patients were current or former smokers.

Time point in this sample: pre-treatment sample, taken before nivolumab and TIL therapy. The libraries were made with immunoSEQ v3. Here immunoSEQ multiplex PCR was the method, and the copy in TCRdb shows in-frame clones only, minus some. The sample holds tens of thousands of clones, 80% to 90% seen once. The receptor's source is a person aged 25-80 years with non-small cell lung cancer. Sequences were derived from blood, sampled at baseline.

CDR3 sequence (DNA): TGTGCCAGCAGCTCAATCCCAAAAGAGACCCAGTACTTC. This encodes CASSSIPKETQYF. The chain joins TRBV7-9 to TRBJ2-5; D remains ambiguous. This CDR3 comprises 13 residues. Trimming removed 4 bases from V and 3 bases from J, with 9 bases in between. Germline loops: CDR1 SEHNR, CDR2 FQNEAQ (reference sequence).